The 9 T cell receptor beta chains listed next were all sequenced from one sample in a study of T cell responses to AZD1222 COVID-19 vaccine (dated by TCRdb to the early 2020s). The sample's time point label, decoded: baseline before first vaccination. Receptor libraries were prepared by the immunoSEQ multiplex PCR assay. TCRdb stores this immuneACCESS table with in-frame sequences only. Part of the clones is absent; in the studies checked, under half of the shortfall reflects unresolved V genes, and no reason is known for the rest. The sample table contains around 250,000 clones; only one count was recorded for approximately 95% of them. The top ten hold 0.55% of the sample. The specimen comprised peripheral blood, sampled on day 0 of AZD1222 vaccination. These receptors were collected from an adult in good health.

The chain carries TRBV19 and TRBJ2-1, with D possibly being TRBD1 or TRBD2 (5 bases each). Germline lookup yields CDR1 LNHDA and CDR2 SQIVND (reference sequence). This CDR3 region has 11 residues. Trimming left V 3 bases short and J 9 bases short, with 6 bases between. The CDR3 here is CASSMGVEQFF. CDR3 DNA: TGTGCCAGTAGTATGGGGGTTGAGCAGTTCTTC.

The V call is TRBV6-2 or TRBV6-3, the J call TRBJ1-5; unclear D gene. The CDR3 is 18 residues long. Deletions cut 6 bases from V and 0 bases from J, with 21 bases between. The V gene's germline CDR1 is MNHEY and CDR2 SVGEGT. The CDR3 protein is CASSPLISASYSNQPQHF. As DNA, the CDR3 is TGTGCCAGCAGCCCGCTAATCAGCGCAAGTTATAGCAATCAGCCCCAGCATTTT.

The chain uses TRBV9 and TRBJ1-2, with a weak D call TRBD1 (5 bases). Germline CDR1 is SGDLS and CDR2 is YYNGEE. Trimming took 2 bases from V and 7 from J, leaving 12 bases between them. CDR3 length equals 13 residues. This CDR3 reads CASSVEGSVGYTF. The CDR3 DNA sequence: TGTGCCAGCAGCGTGGAGGGGAGTGTTGGCTACACCTTC. The full variable domain, rest sourced from reference TRBV9 and TRBJ1-2, is DSGVTQTPKHLITATGQRVTLRCSPRSGDLSVYWYQQSLDQGLQFLIQYYNGEERAKGNILERFSAQQFPDLHSELNLSSLELGDSALYFCASSVEGSVGYTFGSGTRLTVV.

A word on this clone: Other DNA sequences in this specimen translate into the identical CDR3. V is TRBV19 and J is TRBJ1-5, with D tentatively TRBD1 (6 bases). The germline gives CDR1 LNHDA, CDR2 SQIVND (reference sequence). The V end lost 1 base, the J end lost 1 base, and 8 bases lay between the germline ends. CDR3 length: 15 residues. The CDR3: CASSIVGGSNQPQHF. The CDR3 DNA is TGTGCCAGTAGTATAGTGGGGGGCAGCAATCAGCCCCAGCATTTT.

The chain combines TRBV9 with TRBJ2-2, with 11 bases identical to TRBD2. V lost 4 bases and J lost 4; bases outside the gene matches: 6. CDR1 and CDR2 from the germline V gene are SGDLS and YYNGEE. This CDR3 comprises 16 residues. CDR3 coding DNA: TGTGCCAGCAGCCCACGACTAGCGGGACTCACCGGGGAGCTGTTTTTT. Its translation: CASSPRLAGLTGELFF.

V and J are TRBV27 and TRBJ2-7; D is possibly TRBD1 or TRBD2 (5 bases each). CDR3 size: 14 residues. The germline CDR1 and CDR2 sequences are MNHEY and SMNVEV (reference sequence). V was trimmed by 4 bases and J by 2 bases, leaving 12 bases between them. The DNA of the CDR3 is TGTGCCAGCAGTTACCAGGGACCGACCTACGAGCAGTACTTC. It translates to CASSYQGPTYEQYF.

The V and J genes are TRBV4-2 and TRBJ1-6; a possible D gene is TRBD1 (5 bases). CDR3 length equals 14 residues. Looked up from germline, CDR1 is LGHNA and CDR2 is YNFKEQ. Trimming took off 0 bases at V and 10 bases at J, with 10 bases between the two ends. In nucleotides, the CDR3 is TGTGCCAGCAGCCAAGAAACAGGTAGCTCACCCCTCCACTTT. Amino acids: CASSQETGSSPLHF.

The V gene is TRBV9, the J gene TRBJ2-6; D is unclear. Trimming shortened V by 2 bases and J by 0 bases, and 9 bases separated the two germline ends. From germline, CDR1 is SGDLS and CDR2 YYNGEE. The CDR3 sequence is 16 residues long. The CDR3 coding sequence is TGTGCCAGCAGCGTGGCAGCGAACTCTGGGGCCAACGTCCTGACTTTC. This codes for CASSVAANSGANVLTF.

This sequence joins TRBV3-1 (or the pseudogene TRBV3-2) and TRBJ1-2; tentative D call: TRBD1 (6 bases). The germline gives CDR1 LGHDT, CDR2 YNNKEL (reference sequence). This CDR3 region has 14 residues. Trimming shortened V by 1 base and J by 8 bases, and 14 bases separated the two germline ends. The CDR3 reads CASSQGGLQGGYTF. The CDR3 DNA follows: TGTGCCAGCAGCCAAGGGGGGCTCCAGGGAGGCTACACCTTC.